Below, 7 T cell receptor beta chains from the same sample are listed, as sequenced in a study of CD8 T cells in ankylosing spondylitis. TCRdb redid the calling of the 5' RACE reads with MiXCR, one entry per CDR3 protein. The sample gives some 140,000 distinct CDR3 sequences, 7% to 9% of which show up once; 7.3% is in the top ten. The specimen sequenced was synovial fluid, either unsorted or a sorted T cell fraction (not recorded which). The receptors stem from a male donor with ankylosing spondylitis.

This clonotype was detected many times. The rearrangement links TRBV7-2 to TRBJ1-5, with TRBD1 matching over 8 bases. Germline CDR1 SGHTA, CDR2 FQGNSA. The V gene end was trimmed by 3 bases and the J gene end by 9 bases; junction bases not matched to a gene: 7. This CDR3 has 14 residues. The DNA for the CDR3 is TGTGCCAGCAGCTTGCGTCGGGGGACAGGGCCCCAGCATTTT. Its translation is CASSLRRGTGPQHF. Based on the CDR3 plus reference TRBV7-2 and TRBJ1-5, the full variable domain is GAGVSQSPSNKVTEKGKDVELRCDPISGHTALYWYRQSLGQGLEFLIYFQGNSAPDKSGLPSDRFSAERTGGSVSTLTIQRTQQEDSAVYLCASSLRRGTGPQHFGDGTRLSIL.

This clonotype showed up many times. The chain is built from TRBV12-3 or TRBV12-4 and TRBJ2-7, with D uncertain. V dropped 2 bases and J dropped 1 base, with 9 bases sitting between them. The CDR3 loop spans 14 amino acids. CDR3 coding DNA: TGTGCCAGCAGTTTATCAGACTCGTCCTACGAGCAGTACTTC. It is translated as CASSLSDSSYEQYF.

This clonotype has more than one count but fewer than ten. The V and J genes are TRBV24-1 and TRBJ2-1; D perhaps matches TRBD1 (6 bases). V was clipped by 1 base and J by 8 bases, with 14 bases between them. Germline V CDR1 and CDR2: KGHDR, SFDVKD. The CDR3 extends over 15 amino acids. CDR3 sequence reads: CATSDFRTPGDEQFF. The CDR3, as DNA: TGTGCCACCAGTGATTTTCGGACGCCAGGGGATGAGCAGTTCTTC.

This clonotype occurred a few times. V gene TRBV2 combines with J gene TRBJ2-7, with D unclear. V shed 2 bases and J shed 2 bases, with 10 bases lying between them. The germline V gene has CDR1 SNHLY and CDR2 FYNNEI. The CDR3 has 14 residues. The CDR3 nucleotides read TGTGCCAGCAGTGAAAGTATCGGGCCCTACGAGCAGTACTTC. It codes for CASSESIGPYEQYF.

This chain uses TRBV6-2 or TRBV6-3 with TRBJ2-1; 8 bases line up with TRBD2. The length of the CDR3 is 17 residues. Germline lookup yields CDR1 MNHEY and CDR2 SVGEGT. The ends lost 6 bases at V and 0 bases at J; junction bases unmatched: 10. The CDR3 nucleotides are TGTGCCAGCAGAGGTAGCGGGGTTACCTCCTCCTACAATGAGCAGTTCTTC. It encodes CASRGSGVTSSYNEQFF.

This clonotype was picked up many times. The chain joins TRBV6-5 to TRBJ1-2; 9 positions match TRBD1. This CDR3 has 14 amino acids. Germline values: CDR1 MNHEY, CDR2 SVGAGI. V lost 4 bases to trimming and J lost 0 bases; unmatched junction nucleotides: 0. For the CDR3, the DNA is TGTGCCAGCAGTTGGGACAGGGCTAACTATGGCTACACCTTC. The encoded protein is CASSWDRANYGYTF.

DNA for the CDR3: TGCAGTGCTAGAGACCCCGGGACAGGGGGTCCTGAAGCTTTCTTT. Its protein product is CSARDPGTGGPEAFF. The chain carries TRBV20-1 and TRBJ1-1; 11 nucleotides align to TRBD1. V lost 0 bases, J lost 6 bases, and 6 bases stayed unmatched. CDR3 size: 15 residues. Germline V CDR1 and CDR2: DFQATT, SNEGSKA (reference sequence).